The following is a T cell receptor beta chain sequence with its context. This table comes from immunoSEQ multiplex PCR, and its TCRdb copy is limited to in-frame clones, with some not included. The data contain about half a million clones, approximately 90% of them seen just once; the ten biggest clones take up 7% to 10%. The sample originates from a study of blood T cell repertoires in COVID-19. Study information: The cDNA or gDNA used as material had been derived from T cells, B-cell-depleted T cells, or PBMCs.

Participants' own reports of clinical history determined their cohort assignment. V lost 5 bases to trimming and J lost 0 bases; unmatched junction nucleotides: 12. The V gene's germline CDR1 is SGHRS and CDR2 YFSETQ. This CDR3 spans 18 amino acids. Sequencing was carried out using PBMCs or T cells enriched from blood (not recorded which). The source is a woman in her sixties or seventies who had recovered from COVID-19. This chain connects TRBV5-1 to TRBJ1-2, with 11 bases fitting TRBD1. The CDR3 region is CASRDQGQGERANYGYTF. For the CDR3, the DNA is TGCGCCAGCAGGGACCAGGGACAGGGGGAAAGGGCTAACTATGGCTACACCTTC.